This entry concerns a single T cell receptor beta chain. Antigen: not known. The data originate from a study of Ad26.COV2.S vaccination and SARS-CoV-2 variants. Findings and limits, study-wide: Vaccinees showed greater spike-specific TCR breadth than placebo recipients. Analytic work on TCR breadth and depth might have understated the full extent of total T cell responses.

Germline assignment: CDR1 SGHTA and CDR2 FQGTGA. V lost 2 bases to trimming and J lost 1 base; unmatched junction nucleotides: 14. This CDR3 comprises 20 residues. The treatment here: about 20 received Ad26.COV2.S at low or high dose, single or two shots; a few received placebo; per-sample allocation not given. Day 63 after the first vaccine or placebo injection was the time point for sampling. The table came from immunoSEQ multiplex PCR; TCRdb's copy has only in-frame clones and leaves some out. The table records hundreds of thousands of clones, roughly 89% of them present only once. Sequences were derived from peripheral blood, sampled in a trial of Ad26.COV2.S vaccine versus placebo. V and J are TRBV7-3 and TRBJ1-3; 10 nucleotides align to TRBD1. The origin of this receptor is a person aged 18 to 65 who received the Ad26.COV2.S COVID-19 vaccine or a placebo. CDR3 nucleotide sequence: TGTGCCAGCAGCTTAGGGGGACAGGGGAAAGGGGCGAAGTCTGGAAACACCATATATTTT. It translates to CASSLGGQGKGAKSGNTIYF.